What follows is one TCR beta chain and its context. The antigen remains undetermined. This entry comes from a study of cytomegalovirus exposure and HLA in healthy donors. Generated by immunoSEQ multiplex PCR, the TCRdb table keeps only in-frame clones and is missing some. The sample records around 200,000 clones, roughly 84% being singletons. CDR3 size: 24 residues. The germline V gene encodes CDR1 MDHEN and CDR2 SYDVKM. J was trimmed by 3 bases and V by 6 bases; bases with no gene match: 34. Findings of the study overall: Cytomegalovirus-associated TCR beta chains were listed, numbering under 200. Most TCRs appeared rarely, but some public TCRs recurred in many donors.

Sequencing input: PBMCs. V and J are TRBV28 and TRBJ2-7; 11 nucleotides agree with TRBD2. This TCR came from a young woman in good health and CMV-seropositive. This CDR3 reads CASSRPPLAGGNREGIAGYYEQYF. The CDR3 nucleotides are TGTGCCAGCAGCCGACCGCCGCTAGCGGGGGGTAACCGGGAGGGTATTGCGGGTTACTACGAGCAGTACTTC.